This T cell receptor beta chain was captured in a study of blood T cell repertoires in COVID-19. Turning to the study itself: COVID-19 samples collected from the United States, Italy and Spain covered acute and convalescent phases. The cDNA or gDNA used as material had been derived from T cells, B-cell-depleted T cells, or PBMCs.

Produced via immunoSEQ multiplex PCR; TCRdb's table is partial and in-frame only. The profile shows 200,000 to 250,000 clones, 82% of them singletons. Those enrolled in Seattle joined during active infection and were followed longitudinally afterward. The V and J ends lost 5 bases and 5 bases, in that order; junction bases with no gene match: 7. Germline V gives CDR1 WSHSY, CDR2 SAAADI. This CDR3 comprises 14 residues. The sequenced sample consisted of peripheral blood. The sequence derives from an elderly woman with COVID-19, enrolled during active disease. The chain links TRBV10-2 to TRBJ2-3; 7 bases agree with TRBD2. CDR3 sequence reads: CASSLSGTIDTQYF. For the CDR3, the DNA is TGCGCCAGCAGTTTGTCGGGGACTATAGATACGCAGTATTTT.